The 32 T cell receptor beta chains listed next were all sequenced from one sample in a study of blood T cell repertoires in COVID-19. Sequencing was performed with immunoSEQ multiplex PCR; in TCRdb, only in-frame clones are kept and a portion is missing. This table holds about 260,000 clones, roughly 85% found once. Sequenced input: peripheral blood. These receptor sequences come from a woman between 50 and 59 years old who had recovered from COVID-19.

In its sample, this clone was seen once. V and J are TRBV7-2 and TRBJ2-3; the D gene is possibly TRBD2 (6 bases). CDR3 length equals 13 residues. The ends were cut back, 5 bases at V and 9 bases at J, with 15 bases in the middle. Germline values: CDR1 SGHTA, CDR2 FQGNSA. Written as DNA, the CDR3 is TGTGCCAGCAGCGCGGGACTCCATGGCACGCAGTATTTT. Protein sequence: CASSAGLHGTQYF.

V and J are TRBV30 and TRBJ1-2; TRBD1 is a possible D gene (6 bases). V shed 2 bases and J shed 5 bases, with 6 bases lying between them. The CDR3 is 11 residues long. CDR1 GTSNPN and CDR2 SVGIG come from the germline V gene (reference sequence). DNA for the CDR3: TGTGCCTGGAGTAGGGGGTATGGCTACACCTTC. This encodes CAWSRGYGYTF.

The CDR3 DNA reads TGTGCCAGCAGCTTAATCCCGCACAGGGGTGTGTACGAGCAGTACTTC. Translation gives CASSLIPHRGVYEQYF. The chain is built from TRBV7-8 and TRBJ2-7; 7 nucleotides align to TRBD1. Germline loops: CDR1 SGHVS, CDR2 FQNEAQ. There are 16 residues in the CDR3. V trimming: 2 bases; J trimming: 4 bases; junction bases outside the gene matches: 11.

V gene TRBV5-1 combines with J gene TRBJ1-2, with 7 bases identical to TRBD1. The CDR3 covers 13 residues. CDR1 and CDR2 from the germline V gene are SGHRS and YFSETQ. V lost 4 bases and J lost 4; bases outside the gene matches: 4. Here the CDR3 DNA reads TGCGCCAGCAGCCTGGGACAGCTCTATGGCTACACCTTC. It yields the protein CASSLGQLYGYTF.

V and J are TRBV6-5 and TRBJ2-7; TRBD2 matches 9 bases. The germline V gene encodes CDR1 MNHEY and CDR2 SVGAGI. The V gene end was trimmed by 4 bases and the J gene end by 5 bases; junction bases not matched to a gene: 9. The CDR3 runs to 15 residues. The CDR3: CASSSGGGAFDEQYF. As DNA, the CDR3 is TGTGCCAGCAGTTCGGGCGGGGGGGCCTTCGACGAGCAGTACTTC.

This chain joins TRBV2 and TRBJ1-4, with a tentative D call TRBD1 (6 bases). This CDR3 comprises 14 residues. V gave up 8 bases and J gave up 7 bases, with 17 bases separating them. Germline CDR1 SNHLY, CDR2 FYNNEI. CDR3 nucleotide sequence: TGTGCCAGCGAGGTGGACAGAGACTTTGAAAAACTGTTTTTT. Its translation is CASEVDRDFEKLFF.

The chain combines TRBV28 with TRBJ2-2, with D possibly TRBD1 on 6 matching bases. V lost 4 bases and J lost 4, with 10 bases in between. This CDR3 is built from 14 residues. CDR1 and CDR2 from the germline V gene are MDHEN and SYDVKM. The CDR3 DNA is TGTGCCAGCAGTTCCCGGACAGTCACCGGGGAGCTGTTTTTT. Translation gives CASSSRTVTGELFF. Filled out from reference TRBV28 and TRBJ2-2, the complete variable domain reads DVKVTQSSRYLVKRTGEKVFLECVQDMDHENMFWYRQDPGLGLRLIYFSYDVKMKEKGDIPEGYSVSREKKERFSLILESASTNQTSMYLCASSSRTVTGELFFGEGSRLTVL.

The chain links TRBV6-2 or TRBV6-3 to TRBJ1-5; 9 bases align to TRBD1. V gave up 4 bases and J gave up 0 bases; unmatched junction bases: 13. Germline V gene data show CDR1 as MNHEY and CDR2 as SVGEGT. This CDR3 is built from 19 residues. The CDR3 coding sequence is TGTGCCAGCAGTTCGTACCTCCGGGACAGGGAATATAGCAATCAGCCCCAGCATTTT. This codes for CASSSYLRDREYSNQPQHF.

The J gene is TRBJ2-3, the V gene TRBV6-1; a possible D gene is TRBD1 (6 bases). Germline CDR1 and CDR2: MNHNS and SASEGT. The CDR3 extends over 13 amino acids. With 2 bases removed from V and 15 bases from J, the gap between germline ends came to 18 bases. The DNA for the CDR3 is TGTGCCAGCAGTGAACATAGGGACATACGCAAATATTTT. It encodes CASSEHRDIRKYF.

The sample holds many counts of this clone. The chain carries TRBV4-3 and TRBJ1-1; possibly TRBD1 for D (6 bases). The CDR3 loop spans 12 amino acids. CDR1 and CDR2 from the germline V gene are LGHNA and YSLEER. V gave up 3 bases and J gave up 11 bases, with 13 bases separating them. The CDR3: CASSQDAGQAFF. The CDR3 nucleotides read TGCGCCAGCAGCCAGGACGCCGGACAGGCTTTCTTT.

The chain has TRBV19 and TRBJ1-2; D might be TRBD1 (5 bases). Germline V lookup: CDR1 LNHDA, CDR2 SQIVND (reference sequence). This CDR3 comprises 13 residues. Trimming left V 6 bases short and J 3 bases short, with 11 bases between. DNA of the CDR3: TGTGCCAGTAGCCTGGGGCTCGACTATGGCTACACCTTC. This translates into CASSLGLDYGYTF.

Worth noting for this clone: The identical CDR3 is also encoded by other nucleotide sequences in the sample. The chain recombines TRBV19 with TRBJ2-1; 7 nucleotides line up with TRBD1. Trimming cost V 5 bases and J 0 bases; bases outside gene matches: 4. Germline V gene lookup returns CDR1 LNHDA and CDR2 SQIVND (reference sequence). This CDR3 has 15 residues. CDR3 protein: CASSAQGSSYNEQFF. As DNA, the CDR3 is TGTGCCAGTAGTGCACAGGGGTCCTCCTACAATGAGCAGTTCTTC.

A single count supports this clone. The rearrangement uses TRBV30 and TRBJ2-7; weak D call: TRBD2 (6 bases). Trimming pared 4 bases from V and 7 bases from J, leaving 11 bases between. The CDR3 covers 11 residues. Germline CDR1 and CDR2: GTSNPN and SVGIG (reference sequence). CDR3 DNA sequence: TGTGCCTGGACCGGGGCGGGGGAGCAGTACTTC. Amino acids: CAWTGAGEQYF. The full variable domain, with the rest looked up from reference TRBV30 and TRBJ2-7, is SQTIHQWPATLVQPVGSPLSLECTVEGTSNPNLYWYRQAAGRGLQLLFYSVGIGQISSEVPQNLSASRPQDRQFILSSKKLLLSDSGFYLCAWTGAGEQYFGPGTRLTVT.

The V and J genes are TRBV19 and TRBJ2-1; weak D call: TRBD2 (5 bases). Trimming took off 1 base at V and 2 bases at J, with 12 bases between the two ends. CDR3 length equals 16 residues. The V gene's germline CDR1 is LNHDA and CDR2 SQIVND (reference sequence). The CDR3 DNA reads TGTGCCAGTAGTATAGGCCGGGCGGGCGCCTACAATGAGCAGTTCTTC. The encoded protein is CASSIGRAGAYNEQFF.

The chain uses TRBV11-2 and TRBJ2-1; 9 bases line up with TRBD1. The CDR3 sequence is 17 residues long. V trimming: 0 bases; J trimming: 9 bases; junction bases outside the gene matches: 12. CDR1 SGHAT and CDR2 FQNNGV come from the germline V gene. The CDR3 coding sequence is TGTGCCAGCAGCTTAGATCCCCCGGGACAGGGACTCGGTGAGCAGTTCTTC. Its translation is CASSLDPPGQGLGEQFF.

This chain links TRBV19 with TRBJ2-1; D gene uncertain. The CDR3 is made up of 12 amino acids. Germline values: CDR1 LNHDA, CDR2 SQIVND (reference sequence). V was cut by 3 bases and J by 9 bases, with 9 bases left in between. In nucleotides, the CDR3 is TGTGCCAGTAGTATCGTACGAGGTGAGCAGTTCTTC. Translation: CASSIVRGEQFF.

The CDR3 DNA follows: TGTGCCAGCAGCTTAATCGGGACAATCGGCCCCTACGAGCAGTACTTC. Translation gives CASSLIGTIGPYEQYF. V is TRBV5-8 and J is TRBJ2-7; TRBD1 might be the D (6 bases). Germline lookup yields CDR1 SGHTS and CDR2 YDEGEE. There are 16 residues in the CDR3. Trimming removed 2 bases from V and 2 bases from J, with 17 bases in between.

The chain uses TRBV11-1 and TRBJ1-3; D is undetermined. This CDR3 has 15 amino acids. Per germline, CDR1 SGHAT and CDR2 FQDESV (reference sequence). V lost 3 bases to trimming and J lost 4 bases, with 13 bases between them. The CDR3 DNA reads TGTGCCAGCAGCTTTTCCCTCGGCAGGGGAAACACCATATATTTT. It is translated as CASSFSLGRGNTIYF.

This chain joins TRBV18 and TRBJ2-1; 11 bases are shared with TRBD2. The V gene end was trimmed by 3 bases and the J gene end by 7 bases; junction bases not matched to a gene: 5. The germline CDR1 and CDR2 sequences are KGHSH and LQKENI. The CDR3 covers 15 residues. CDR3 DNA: TGTGCCAGCTCACCGGGGGTAGCGGGAGGGAATGAGCAGTTCTTC. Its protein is CASSPGVAGGNEQFF.

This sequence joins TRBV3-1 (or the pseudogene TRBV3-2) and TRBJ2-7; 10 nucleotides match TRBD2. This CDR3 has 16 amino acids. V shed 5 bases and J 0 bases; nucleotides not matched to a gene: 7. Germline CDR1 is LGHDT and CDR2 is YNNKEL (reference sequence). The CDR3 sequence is CASSSTSSGGSYEQYF. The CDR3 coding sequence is TGTGCCAGCAGCTCCACGTCTAGCGGGGGCTCCTACGAGCAGTACTTC.

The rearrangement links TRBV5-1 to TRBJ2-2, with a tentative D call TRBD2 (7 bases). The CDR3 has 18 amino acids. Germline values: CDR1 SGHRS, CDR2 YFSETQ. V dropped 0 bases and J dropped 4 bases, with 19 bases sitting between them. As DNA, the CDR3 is TGCGCCAGCAGCTTGGCCCTGGGTATGGGGGGGCCCACCGGGGAGCTGTTTTTT. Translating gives CASSLALGMGGPTGELFF.

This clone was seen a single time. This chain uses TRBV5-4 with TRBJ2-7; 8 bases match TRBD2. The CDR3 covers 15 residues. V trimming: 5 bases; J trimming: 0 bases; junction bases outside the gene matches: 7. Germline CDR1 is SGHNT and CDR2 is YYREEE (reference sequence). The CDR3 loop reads CASSIAGLSSYEQYF. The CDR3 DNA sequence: TGTGCCAGCAGTATAGCGGGACTAAGCTCCTACGAGCAGTACTTC.

This CDR3 is CASSLRASGANVLTF. CDR3 DNA: TGCGCCAGCAGCTTGAGAGCCTCTGGGGCCAACGTCCTGACTTTC. The chain couples TRBV5-1 to TRBJ2-6; no firm D call. Trimming took 1 base from V and 0 from J, leaving 5 bases between them. In germline, CDR1 is SGHRS, CDR2 YFSETQ. CDR3 length: 15 residues.

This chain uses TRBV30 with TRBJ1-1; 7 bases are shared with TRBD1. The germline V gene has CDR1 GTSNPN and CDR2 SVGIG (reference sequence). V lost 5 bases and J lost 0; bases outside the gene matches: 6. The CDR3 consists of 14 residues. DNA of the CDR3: TGTGCCTGGGCGGGGACAGTGATGAACACTGAAGCTTTCTTT. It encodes CAWAGTVMNTEAFF.

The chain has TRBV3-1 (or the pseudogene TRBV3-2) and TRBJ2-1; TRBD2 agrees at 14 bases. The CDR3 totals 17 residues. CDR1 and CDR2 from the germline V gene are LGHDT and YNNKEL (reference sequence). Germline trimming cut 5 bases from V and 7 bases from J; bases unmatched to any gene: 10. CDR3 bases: TGTGCCAGCAGCACTCGACTAGCGGGAGGGCCCTGGAATGAGCAGTTCTTC. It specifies CASSTRLAGGPWNEQFF.

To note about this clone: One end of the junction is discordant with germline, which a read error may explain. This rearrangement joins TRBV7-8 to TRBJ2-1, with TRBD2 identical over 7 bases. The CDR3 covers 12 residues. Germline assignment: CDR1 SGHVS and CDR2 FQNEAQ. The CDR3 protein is CVSSPGGGVLFF. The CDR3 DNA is TGTGTCAGCAGCCCCGGTGGGGGGGTCCTGTTCTTC.

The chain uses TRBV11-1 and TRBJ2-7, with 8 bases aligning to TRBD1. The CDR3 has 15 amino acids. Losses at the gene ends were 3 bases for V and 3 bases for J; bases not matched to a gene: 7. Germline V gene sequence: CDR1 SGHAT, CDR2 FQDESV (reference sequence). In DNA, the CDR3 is TGTGCCAGCAGCTTGGCCGGGACAGGAAGCTACGAGCAGTACTTC. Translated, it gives CASSLAGTGSYEQYF.

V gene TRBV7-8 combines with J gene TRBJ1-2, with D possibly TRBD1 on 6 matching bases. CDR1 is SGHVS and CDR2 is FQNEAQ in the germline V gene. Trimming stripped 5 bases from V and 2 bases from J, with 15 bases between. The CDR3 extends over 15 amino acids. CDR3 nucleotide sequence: TGTGCCAGCAGCAAAAGACAGGCGTTCAACTATGGCTACACCTTC. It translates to CASSKRQAFNYGYTF.

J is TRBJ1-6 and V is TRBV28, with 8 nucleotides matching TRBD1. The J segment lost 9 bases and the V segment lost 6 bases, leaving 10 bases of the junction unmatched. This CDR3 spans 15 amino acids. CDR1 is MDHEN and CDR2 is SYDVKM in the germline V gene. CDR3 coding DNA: TGTGCCAGCAGCTCCGGACAGGGAGGGCGTTCACCCCTCCACTTT. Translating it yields CASSSGQGGRSPLHF. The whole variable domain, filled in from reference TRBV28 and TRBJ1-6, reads DVKVTQSSRYLVKRTGEKVFLECVQDMDHENMFWYRQDPGLGLRLIYFSYDVKMKEKGDIPEGYSVSREKKERFSLILESASTNQTSMYLCASSSGQGGRSPLHFGNGTRLTVT.

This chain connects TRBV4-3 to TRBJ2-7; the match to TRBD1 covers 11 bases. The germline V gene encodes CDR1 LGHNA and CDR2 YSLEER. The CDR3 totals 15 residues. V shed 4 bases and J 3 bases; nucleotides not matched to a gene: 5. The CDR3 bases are TGCGCCAGCAGCCTAGGGACAGGGGGATACTACGAGCAGTACTTC. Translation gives CASSLGTGGYYEQYF.

The CDR3 region has the DNA TGTGCCAGTAGTAATACACTATGGGGGCGCAATGAGCAGTTCTTC. Its protein is CASSNTLWGRNEQFF. The chain has TRBV19 and TRBJ2-1; weak D call: TRBD1 (6 bases). The CDR3 loop spans 15 amino acids. Germline V gene lookup returns CDR1 LNHDA and CDR2 SQIVND (reference sequence). V was clipped by 4 bases and J by 6 bases, with 16 bases between them.

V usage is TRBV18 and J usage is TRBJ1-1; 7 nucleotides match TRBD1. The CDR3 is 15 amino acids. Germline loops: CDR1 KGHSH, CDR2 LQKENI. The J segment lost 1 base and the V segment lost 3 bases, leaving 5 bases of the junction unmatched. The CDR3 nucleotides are TGTGCCAGCTCACCCTGGACAGGTCAGAACACTGAAGCTTTCTTT. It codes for CASSPWTGQNTEAFF.